Listed below are T cell receptor beta chains from one sample, sequenced in a study of control samples from healthy donors and cancer patients. Repertoires were generated with immunoSEQ multiplex PCR, while TCRdb's copy carries only in-frame clones and drops some. The table shows tens of thousands of clones, with just under 90% occurring only once. Sample: blood. Receptor source: a man in his forties or fifties in good health. The CDR3 runs from the conserved cysteine through the conserved F or W. A D gene is named only where the DNA matches it firmly. The listing skips clone size in some rows; elsewhere it reads once, few, many or a size class.

v_gene: TRBV7-8
j_gene: TRBJ1-5
abundance: .
d_gene: .
CDR3nt: TGTGCCAGCAGCCTCGGGGGGCAAGGGCCCCAGCATTTT
CDR3aa: CASSLGGQGPQHF

v_gene: TRBV5-4
j_gene: TRBJ2-3
abundance: .
d_gene: TRBD2
CDR3nt: TGTGCCAGCAGTCGCGCCGGGACTAGCGGGGGGGCTAGCACAGATACGCAGTATTTT
CDR3aa: CASSRAGTSGGASTDTQYF

v_gene: TRBV5-8
j_gene: TRBJ2-7
abundance: .
d_gene: TRBD1
CDR3nt: TGTGCCAGCAGCCGGGACAGGGGATTAGTCTACGAGCAGTACTTC
CDR3aa: CASSRDRGLVYEQYF

v_gene: TRBV28
j_gene: TRBJ2-1
abundance: .
d_gene: .
CDR3nt: TGTGCCAGCCGTAGCGGCTCCTACAATGAGCAGTTCTTC
CDR3aa: CASRSGSYNEQFF

v_gene: TRBV19
j_gene: TRBJ1-1
abundance: .
d_gene: .
CDR3nt: TGTGCCAGTAGTATCCCGGGCCGAAACACTGAAGCTTTCTTT
CDR3aa: CASSIPGRNTEAFF

v_gene: TRBV11-3
j_gene: TRBJ1-2
abundance: .
d_gene: .
CDR3nt: TGTGCCAGCAGCTTAGGGGCGGGGAGTGTCTATGGCTACACCTTC
CDR3aa: CASSLGAGSVYGYTF

v_gene: TRBV29-1
j_gene: TRBJ1-1
abundance: .
d_gene: .
CDR3nt: TGCAGCGTTGGTCAGGGAAACACTGAAGCTTTCTTT
CDR3aa: CSVGQGNTEAFF

v_gene: TRBV5-1
j_gene: TRBJ2-5
abundance: once
d_gene: .
CDR3nt: TGCGCCAGCAGCCCCGGACGCGGATCAGAGACCCAGTACTTC
CDR3aa: CASSPGRGSETQYF

v_gene: TRBV23-1
j_gene: TRBJ2-7
abundance: .
d_gene: TRBD1
CDR3nt: TGCGCCAGCAGTCCGGACAGGGTAGTGTACGAGCAGTACTTC
CDR3aa: CASSPDRVVYEQYF

v_gene: TRBV12-5
j_gene: TRBJ2-5
abundance: once
d_gene: .
CDR3nt: TGTGCTAGTGGTCGTTCCGGGGGCCAAGAGACCCAGTACTTC
CDR3aa: CASGRSGGQETQYF

v_gene: TRBV2
j_gene: TRBJ1-4
abundance: .
d_gene: TRBD1
CDR3nt: TGTGCCAGCAGTGGGACAGGGTCTAATGAAAAACTGTTTTTT
CDR3aa: CASSGTGSNEKLFF

v_gene: TRBV20-1
j_gene: TRBJ2-5
abundance: .
d_gene: TRBD2
CDR3nt: TGCAGTGCCGGGGGGTACGAGACCCAGTACTTC
CDR3aa: CSAGGYETQYF

v_gene: TRBV5-5
j_gene: TRBJ2-4
abundance: .
d_gene: .
CDR3nt: TGTGCCAGCAGCTCCCAGGGGCACGGAGGAGCCATTCAGTACTTC
CDR3aa: CASSSQGHGGAIQYF

v_gene: TRBV6-6
j_gene: TRBJ2-7
abundance: .
d_gene: .
CDR3nt: TGTGCCAGCAAATGGCGGGACCTGACCTACGAGCAGTACTTC
CDR3aa: CASKWRDLTYEQYF

v_gene: TRBV15
j_gene: TRBJ2-2
abundance: .
d_gene: .
CDR3nt: TGTGCCACCAGCAGAGACAGGACGAACACCGGGGAGCTGTTTTTT
CDR3aa: CATSRDRTNTGELFF

v_gene: TRBV19
j_gene: TRBJ2-7
abundance: .
d_gene: TRBD1
CDR3nt: TGTGCCAGTAGTATCACAGGGGCCCCCGAGCAGTACTTC
CDR3aa: CASSITGAPEQYF

v_gene: TRBV29-1
j_gene: TRBJ2-3
abundance: few
d_gene: .
CDR3nt: TGCAGCGTTGGGTCTAAGGGCACAGATACGCAGTATTTT
CDR3aa: CSVGSKGTDTQYF

v_gene: TRBV18
j_gene: TRBJ1-2
abundance: .
d_gene: TRBD1
CDR3nt: TGTGCCAGCTCACCACCGGGGATGGGACAGGGCGAGACCTTC
CDR3aa: CASSPPGMGQGETF

v_gene: TRBV4-2
j_gene: TRBJ1-4
abundance: .
d_gene: .
CDR3nt: TGTGCCAGCAGCCTGACAGGATTTAATGAAAAACTGTTTTTT
CDR3aa: CASSLTGFNEKLFF

v_gene: TRBV19
j_gene: TRBJ1-1
abundance: .
d_gene: TRBD1
CDR3nt: TGTGCCACCTGGACAGGGTATTGGGGCACTGAAGCTTTCTTT
CDR3aa: CATWTGYWGTEAFF

v_gene: TRBV7-3
j_gene: TRBJ1-1
abundance: once
d_gene: .
CDR3nt: TGTGCCAGCAGCTTAACAGGGAACACTGAAGCTTTCTTT
CDR3aa: CASSLTGNTEAFF

v_gene: TRBV5-1
j_gene: TRBJ2-2
abundance: .
d_gene: .
CDR3nt: TGCGCCAGCAGCTCCAGGAACACCGGGGAGCTGTTTTTT
CDR3aa: CASSSRNTGELFF

v_gene: TRBV5-1
j_gene: TRBJ2-2
abundance: .
d_gene: .
CDR3nt: TGCGCCAGCATGCCAGGAGGATCGAACACCGGGGAGCTGTTTTTT
CDR3aa: CASMPGGSNTGELFF

v_gene: TRBV10-2
j_gene: TRBJ1-6
abundance: .
d_gene: TRBD1
CDR3nt: TGCGCCAGCAGTGGGCTTTCCGGGACAGGCAATTCACCCCTCCACTTT
CDR3aa: CASSGLSGTGNSPLHF

v_gene: TRBV2
j_gene: TRBJ1-2
abundance: .
d_gene: .
CDR3nt: TGTGCCAGCAGTAGACAGGAAGCTAACTATGGCTACACCTTC
CDR3aa: CASSRQEANYGYTF

v_gene: TRBV5-6
j_gene: TRBJ2-3
abundance: .
d_gene: TRBD2
CDR3nt: TGTGCCAGCAGCTTGGGGACCTCAGCGGGGGGGATGTATTTT
CDR3aa: CASSLGTSAGGMYF

v_gene: TRBV12-3/TRBV12-4
j_gene: TRBJ2-7
abundance: .
d_gene: .
CDR3nt: TGTGCCAGCAGTTTAGTTAGCTCCTACGAGCAGTACTTC
CDR3aa: CASSLVSSYEQYF

v_gene: TRBV6-5
j_gene: TRBJ1-1
abundance: .
d_gene: .
CDR3nt: TGTGCCAGCAGTTCCGGGACCTACACTGAAGCTTTCTTT
CDR3aa: CASSSGTYTEAFF

v_gene: TRBV5-1
j_gene: TRBJ2-1
abundance: .
d_gene: .
CDR3nt: TGCGCCAGCAGTCCAGGGAATGAGCAGTTCTTC
CDR3aa: CASSPGNEQFF

v_gene: TRBV7-8
j_gene: TRBJ2-7
abundance: few
d_gene: .
CDR3nt: TGTGCCAGCAGCTTAGGACAGGCCCACTCCTACGAGCAGTACTTC
CDR3aa: CASSLGQAHSYEQYF

v_gene: TRBV7-8
j_gene: TRBJ1-4
abundance: .
d_gene: .
CDR3nt: TGTGCCAGCAGCTCTCAACCGGGACACAGTAATGAAAAACTGTTTTTT
CDR3aa: CASSSQPGHSNEKLFF

v_gene: TRBV7-9
j_gene: TRBJ2-2
abundance: .
d_gene: .
CDR3nt: TGTGCCAGCAGCTCCCCGGGACTCAAAGACACCGGGGAGCTGTTTTTT
CDR3aa: CASSSPGLKDTGELFF

v_gene: TRBV5-1
j_gene: TRBJ2-7
abundance: .
d_gene: .
CDR3nt: TGCGCCAGCAGCCTATACCCGACACTCGCCGAGCAGTACTTC
CDR3aa: CASSLYPTLAEQYF

v_gene: TRBV27
j_gene: TRBJ2-7
abundance: .
d_gene: .
CDR3nt: TGTGCCAGCAGTTTGCAGTACCGGAGCCACGAGCAGTACTTC
CDR3aa: CASSLQYRSHEQYF

v_gene: TRBV5-5
j_gene: TRBJ2-2
abundance: .
d_gene: .
CDR3nt: TGTGCCAGCAGCTTAAGACCCCCCAGCGACTCGAACACCGGGGAGCTGTTTTTT
CDR3aa: CASSLRPPSDSNTGELFF

v_gene: TRBV29-1
j_gene: TRBJ2-1
abundance: .
d_gene: .
CDR3nt: TGCAGCGTAGACGGTGATAGACAGGTATTGCAGTTCTTC
CDR3aa: CSVDGDRQVLQFF

v_gene: TRBV6-5
j_gene: TRBJ1-1
abundance: .
d_gene: TRBD1
CDR3nt: TGTGCCAGCAGGACCGGGACAGGGGGGAACACTGAAGCTTTCTTT
CDR3aa: CASRTGTGGNTEAFF

v_gene: TRBV19
j_gene: TRBJ2-5
abundance: .
d_gene: .
CDR3nt: TGTGCCACCCTGGGATTTCAAGAGACCCAGTACTTC
CDR3aa: CATLGFQETQYF

v_gene: TRBV5-1
j_gene: TRBJ2-5
abundance: .
d_gene: .
CDR3nt: TGCGCCAGCAGCTTGCAGGTTGCAGAGACCCAGTACTTC
CDR3aa: CASSLQVAETQYF

v_gene: TRBV5-4
j_gene: TRBJ2-7
abundance: once
d_gene: TRBD1
CDR3nt: TGTGCCAGCAGCTTGAGGACAGGGGGCGGCTACGAGCAGTACTTC
CDR3aa: CASSLRTGGGYEQYF

v_gene: TRBV10-2
j_gene: TRBJ2-1
abundance: .
d_gene: TRBD2
CDR3nt: TGCGCCAGCAGTGCGGGACTAGCGGTTTACAATGAGCAGTTCTTC
CDR3aa: CASSAGLAVYNEQFF

v_gene: TRBV5-4
j_gene: TRBJ1-1
abundance: once
d_gene: .
CDR3nt: TGTGCCAGCAGCCAACAGGAGAACACTGAAGCTTTCTTT
CDR3aa: CASSQQENTEAFF

v_gene: TRBV7-6
j_gene: TRBJ2-3
abundance: .
d_gene: .
CDR3nt: TGTGCCAGCAGCTTAGCTGGGACGAAGGGGAATACGCAGTATTTT
CDR3aa: CASSLAGTKGNTQYF

v_gene: TRBV5-5
j_gene: TRBJ1-2
abundance: .
d_gene: .
CDR3nt: TGTGCCAGCAGCTGGGGGCTAAGAGGGAACAGCCAAGGTGGCTACACCTTC
CDR3aa: CASSWGLRGNSQGGYTF

v_gene: TRBV7-2
j_gene: TRBJ2-5
abundance: few
d_gene: TRBD2
CDR3nt: TGTGCCAGCAGCTTAGAATGGCGGGGGGGAAGGGAGACCCAGTACTTC
CDR3aa: CASSLEWRGGRETQYF

v_gene: TRBV6-5
j_gene: TRBJ1-2
abundance: .
d_gene: TRBD1
CDR3nt: TGTGCCAGCAGTCCGGGACAGGGTTCCTATGGCTACACCTTC
CDR3aa: CASSPGQGSYGYTF

v_gene: TRBV12-3/TRBV12-4
j_gene: TRBJ1-2
abundance: once
d_gene: .
CDR3nt: TGTGCCAGCAGTTTTGGGAGGAATGGCTACACCTTC
CDR3aa: CASSFGRNGYTF

v_gene: TRBV7-9
j_gene: TRBJ1-1
abundance: .
d_gene: .
CDR3nt: TGTGCCAGCAGACGACCGCAGGGGTGGAACACTGAAGCTTTCTTT
CDR3aa: CASRRPQGWNTEAFF

v_gene: TRBV19
j_gene: TRBJ1-1
abundance: .
d_gene: TRBD1
CDR3nt: TGTGCCACCTCGGGACAGAGGGGAGGCACTGAAGCTTTCTTT
CDR3aa: CATSGQRGGTEAFF

v_gene: TRBV20-1
j_gene: TRBJ1-3
abundance: .
d_gene: .
CDR3nt: TGCAGTGCTAGTCGGCCTATGGGAAACACCATATATTTT
CDR3aa: CSASRPMGNTIYF

v_gene: TRBV7-6
j_gene: TRBJ2-7
abundance: once
d_gene: .
CDR3nt: TGTGCCAGCAGCTTAGAACCGGGGGGCGAGTACGAGCAGTACTTC
CDR3aa: CASSLEPGGEYEQYF

v_gene: TRBV13
j_gene: TRBJ1-1
abundance: .
d_gene: .
CDR3nt: TGTGCCAGCAGCTTAAACAGGCGGGATGAAGCTTTCTTT
CDR3aa: CASSLNRRDEAFF